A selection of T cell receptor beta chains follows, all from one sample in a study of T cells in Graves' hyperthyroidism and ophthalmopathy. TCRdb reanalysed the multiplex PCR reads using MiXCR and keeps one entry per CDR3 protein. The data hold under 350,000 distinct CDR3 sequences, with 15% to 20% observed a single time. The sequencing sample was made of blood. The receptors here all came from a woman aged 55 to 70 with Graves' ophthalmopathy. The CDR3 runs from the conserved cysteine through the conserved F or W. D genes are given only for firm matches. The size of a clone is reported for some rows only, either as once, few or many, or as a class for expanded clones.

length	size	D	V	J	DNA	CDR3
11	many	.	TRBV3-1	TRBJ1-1	TGTGCCAGCAGCCATACAGGGGAAGCTTTCTTT	CASSHTGEAFF
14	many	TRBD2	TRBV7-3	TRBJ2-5	TGTGCCAGCAGCCCGGGAGGACCTTGGGAGACCCAGTACTTC	CASSPGGPWETQYF
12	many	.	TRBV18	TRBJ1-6	TGTGCCAGCTCATCAGGGCATTCACCCCTCCACTTT	CASSSGHSPLHF
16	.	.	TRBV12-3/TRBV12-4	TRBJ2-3	TGTGCCAGCAGTTTAAAGTGGCAGATTCGGATGGATACGCAGTATTTT	CASSLKWQIRMDTQYF
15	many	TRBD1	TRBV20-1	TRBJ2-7	TGCAGTGCTAGAGATCCGGACAGGGACCCCTACGAGCAGTACTTC	CSARDPDRDPYEQYF
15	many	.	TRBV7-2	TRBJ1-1	TGTGCCAGCAGCTTAGCCCGGACAGATTTGGAAGGAGCTTTCTTT	CASSLARTDLEGAFF
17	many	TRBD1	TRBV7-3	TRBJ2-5	TGTGCCAGCAGCTTAATGGGTCGAGGGGGCGTGGGAGAGACCCAGTACTTC	CASSLMGRGGVGETQYF
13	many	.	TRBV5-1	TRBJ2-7	TGTGCCAGCAGCTTAACTGGGTCCTACGAGCAGTACTTC	CASSLTGSYEQYF
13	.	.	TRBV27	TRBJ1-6	TGTGCCAGCAGTTTATCGGAGAGTTCACCCCTCCACTTT	CASSLSESSPLHF
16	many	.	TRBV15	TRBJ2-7	TGTGCCACCAGCAGAGACACCCTCACAGCATACGACGAGCAGTACTTC	CATSRDTLTAYDEQYF
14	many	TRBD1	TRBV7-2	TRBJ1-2	TGTGCCAGCACCTCAGCCAGGACAGGGAACGGCTACACCTTC	CASTSARTGNGYTF
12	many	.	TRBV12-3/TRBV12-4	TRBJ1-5	TGTGCCAGCAGCGACAGGTACCAGCCCCAGCATTTT	CASSDRYQPQHF
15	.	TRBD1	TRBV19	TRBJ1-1	TGTGCCAGTAGTATCTCTGTCACAGGGGACACTGAAGCTTTCTTT	CASSISVTGDTEAFF
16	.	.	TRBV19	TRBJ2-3	TGTGCCAGTAGTATAGTGGACAGATCCCCCACAGATACGCAGTATTTC	CASSIVDRSPTDTQYF
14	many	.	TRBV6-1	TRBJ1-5	TGTGCCAGCAGTGAAGGTCAGCTCAATCAGCCCCAGCATTTT	CASSEGQLNQPQHF
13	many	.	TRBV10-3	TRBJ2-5	TGTGCCGTCGCTCTACAGGGACAAGAGACCCAGTACTTC	CAVALQGQETQYF
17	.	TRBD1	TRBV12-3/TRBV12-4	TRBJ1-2	TGTGCCAGCAGTCCCACCGGGACAGGGGCAGGTGGCTATGGCTACACCTTC	CASSPTGTGAGGYGYTF
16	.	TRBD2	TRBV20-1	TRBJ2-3	TGCAGTGCTAGATTAACTAGCGGGAGGGCCGCTGATACGCAGTATTTT	CSARLTSGRAADTQYF
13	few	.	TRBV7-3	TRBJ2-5	TGTGCCAGCAGTTCGGGCGGGGAGTGGGAGTTGTACTTC	CASSSGGEWELYF
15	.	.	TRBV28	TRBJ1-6	TGTGCCAGCAGTTTGTACGGGGGGGGGAATTCACCCCTCCACTTT	CASSLYGGGNSPLHF
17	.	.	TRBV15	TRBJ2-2	TGTGCCACCAGCAGAGATAGGGCAGGGGCGAGCACCGGGGAGCTGTTTTTT	CATSRDRAGASTGELFF
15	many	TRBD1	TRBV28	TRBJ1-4	TGTGCCAGCAGCCGTACAGGGGCGAGAGGTGAAAAACTGTTTTTT	CASSRTGARGEKLFF
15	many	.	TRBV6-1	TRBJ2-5	TGTGCCAGCAGTTTCGGCCGAGCGGCTCAAGAGACCCAGTACTTC	CASSFGRAAQETQYF
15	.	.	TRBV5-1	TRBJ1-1	TGCGCCAGCAGCTTGGCCGGGCCGATGAACACTGAAGCTTTCTTT	CASSLAGPMNTEAFF
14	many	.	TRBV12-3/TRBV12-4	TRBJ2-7	TGTGCCAGCAGTTTAGCGGGTATTGCCTACGAGCAGTACTTC	CASSLAGIAYEQYF
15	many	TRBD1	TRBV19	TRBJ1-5	TGTGCCAGTAGTATTACCGCGACAGGGAATCAGCCCCAGCATTTT	CASSITATGNQPQHF
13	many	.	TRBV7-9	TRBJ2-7	TGTGCCAGCAGCACACAGGGACGAAGCGAGCAGTACTTC	CASSTQGRSEQYF
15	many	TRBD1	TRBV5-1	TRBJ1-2	TGCGCCAGCAGCTTGACCGCGGGACAGGACTATGGCTACACCTTC	CASSLTAGQDYGYTF
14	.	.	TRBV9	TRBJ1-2	TGTGCCAGCAGCCATGACGCAGGGATTCGGGGCTACACCTTC	CASSHDAGIRGYTF
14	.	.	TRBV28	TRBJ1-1	TGTGCCGGCAGTTTACGGTACAGGCACACTGAAGCTTTCTTT	CAGSLRYRHTEAFF
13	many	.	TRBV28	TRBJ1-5	TGTGCCAGCAGTTTTGTGAGGGGACAGCCCCAGCATTTT	CASSFVRGQPQHF
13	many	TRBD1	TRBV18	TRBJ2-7	TGTGCCAGCTCAGCGACAGGGATCCACGAGCAGTACTTC	CASSATGIHEQYF
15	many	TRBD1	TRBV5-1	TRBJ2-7	TGCGCCAGCAGCTTCCGGACAGGAACCTCCTACGAGCAGTACTTC	CASSFRTGTSYEQYF
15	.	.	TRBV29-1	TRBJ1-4	TGCAGCGTTGGTCGAAGGGGAGGGATTGGTGAAAAACTGTTTTTT	CSVGRRGGIGEKLFF
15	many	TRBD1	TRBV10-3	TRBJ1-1	TGTGCCATCAGGGACAGGGCGGGAGAACAAACTGAAGCTTTCTTT	CAIRDRAGEQTEAFF
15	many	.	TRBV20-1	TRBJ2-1	TGCAGTGCTAGAGATAGTCGCGGCGGGTACAATGAGCAGTTCTTC	CSARDSRGGYNEQFF
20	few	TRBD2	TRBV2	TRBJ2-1	TGTGCCAGCAGTGGAGAGGGACTAGCCTTCTACCTTCGCTCCTACAATGAGCAGTTCTTC	CASSGEGLAFYLRSYNEQFF
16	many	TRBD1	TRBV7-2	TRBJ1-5	TGTGCCAGCAGCTTAGGGGACAGTTATAGCAATCAGCCCCAGCATTTT	CASSLGDSYSNQPQHF
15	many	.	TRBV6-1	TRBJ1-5	TGTGCCAGCAGTGAAGTGGGTGGCTACAATCAGCCCCAGCATTTT	CASSEVGGYNQPQHF
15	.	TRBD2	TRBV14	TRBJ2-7	TGTGCCAGCAGCCAAGGGTGGACTAGCCACTACGAGCAGTACTTC	CASSQGWTSHYEQYF
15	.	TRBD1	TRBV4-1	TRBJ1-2	TGCGCCAGCAGCCAGTATTTGACAGGGAGGGAAGGCTACACCTTC	CASSQYLTGREGYTF
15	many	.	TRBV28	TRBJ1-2	TGTGCCAGCAGTTCATCGTCCGGATTGATAGGAGGCTACACCTTC	CASSSSSGLIGGYTF
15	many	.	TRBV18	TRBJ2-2	TGTGCCAGCTCACCGGTCGGAGAGAACACCGGGGAGCTGTTTTTT	CASSPVGENTGELFF
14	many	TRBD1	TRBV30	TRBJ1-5	TGTGCCTGCCTGGACAGGGTCGGAAATCAGCCCCAGCATTTT	CACLDRVGNQPQHF
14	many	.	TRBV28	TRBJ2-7	TGTGCCAGCAGTGAGGGACAACGAAACTACGAGCAGTACTTC	CASSEGQRNYEQYF
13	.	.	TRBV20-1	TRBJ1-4	TGCAGTGCTGCGACCCCGTCTTCGGTTAAACTGTTTTTT	CSAATPSSVKLFF
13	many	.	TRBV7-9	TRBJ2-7	TGTGCCAGCAGCCCAATCCGACAGTTCGAGCAGTACTTC	CASSPIRQFEQYF
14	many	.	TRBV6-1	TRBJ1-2	TGTGCCAGCAGTAAGACAGATCTATGGTATGGCTACACCTTC	CASSKTDLWYGYTF
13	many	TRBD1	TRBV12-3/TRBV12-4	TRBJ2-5	TGTGCCAGCAGTCCGAGGGACAGGGGTAGCCAGTACTTC	CASSPRDRGSQYF
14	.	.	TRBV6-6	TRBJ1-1	TGTGCCAGCATTTACTCGAGAGGGAACACTGAAGCTTTCTTT	CASIYSRGNTEAFF
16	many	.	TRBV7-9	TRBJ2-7	TGTGCCAGCAGCCCGGGGGGCTACCCAAGCTCCTACGAGCAGTACTTC	CASSPGGYPSSYEQYF
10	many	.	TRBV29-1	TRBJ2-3	TGCAGCGGGCGGGTCGATACGCAGTATTTT	CSGRVDTQYF
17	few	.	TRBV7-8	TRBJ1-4	TGTGCCAGCAGCTCTGGACGACGAGTTGCAACTAATGAAAAACTGTTTTTT	CASSSGRRVATNEKLFF
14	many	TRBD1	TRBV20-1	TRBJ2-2	TGCAGTGCTACCGGGACAGGCAACACCGGGGAGCTGTTTTTT	CSATGTGNTGELFF